These T cell receptor beta chains were read from a single sample in a study of radiotherapy plus CTLA-4 blockade in lung cancer. Profiled with immunoSEQ multiplex PCR; TCRdb holds only in-frame clones, not every one. Among 12,000 or so clones listed, about 81% were seen once. Specimen: peripheral blood, collected from a patient treated with radiotherapy plus ipilimumab. The receptors come from a human donor with non-small cell lung cancer that progressed on radiotherapy plus ipilimumab. CDR3s include the opening cysteine and the closing phenylalanine or tryptophan. A D gene is named only where the DNA matches it firmly. The size field is filled for only some rows; it gives once, few, many or a size class.

>NA|few|TRBJ2-1|TRBV11-2
TGTGCCAGCAGCTTAATCTCGGCGACAGCTTACAATGAGCAGTTCTTC
CASSLISATAYNEQFF
>TRBD1|NA|TRBJ1-4|TRBV28
TGTGCCAGCAGTTCGGGACAGGGGGCGGAAAAACTGTTTTTT
CASSSGQGAEKLFF
>TRBD1|NA|TRBJ2-1|TRBV27
TGTGCCAGCAGTTTATCGCCCTTCGCTGGACAGGGTATAGGTCGTGGTAGTGAGCAGTTCTTC
CASSLSPFAGQGIGRGSEQFF
>TRBD1|NA|TRBJ2-5|TRBV2
TGTGCCAGCAGTGAAGGGGACAGGCATATGGAGACCCAGTACTTC
CASSEGDRHMETQYF
>TRBD1|few|TRBJ2-2|TRBV5-1
TGCGCCAGCAGCGATACAGGGGCGAACGGGGAGCTGTTTTTT
CASSDTGANGELFF
>TRBD1|NA|TRBJ1-1|TRBV30
TGTGCCTGGAGAACATCAATCGACAGGGGAGACACTGAAGCTTTCTTT
CAWRTSIDRGDTEAFF
>TRBD2|once|TRBJ2-7|TRBV7-2
TGTGCCAGCAGCTTGGGGAGGAGCGGGGGTTACGAGCAGTACTTC
CASSLGRSGGYEQYF
>NA|NA|TRBJ1-1|TRBV6-4
TGTGCCAGCAGTCGAGAATGGGGCACTGAAGCTTTCTTT
CASSREWGTEAFF
>TRBD1|NA|TRBJ1-4|TRBV29-1
TGCAGCGTTGAAGATTTGGGGACAGGGGTTGTGAGTGAAAAACTGTTTTTT
CSVEDLGTGVVSEKLFF
>NA|once|TRBJ2-6|TRBV5-5
TGTGCCAGCAGCCGGGTCCACTTTATCGATGGGGCCAACGTCCTGACTTTC
CASSRVHFIDGANVLTF
>TRBD1|NA|TRBJ1-2|TRBV29-1
TGCAGCGTTCGGCGACAGGGGGGCGAAGGCTACACCTTC
CSVRRQGGEGYTF
>TRBD1|NA|TRBJ2-7|TRBV7-9
TGTGCCAGCAGCCCGGGGACAGGGAGCGACTGGGGGGGCACCTACGAGCAGTACTTC
CASSPGTGSDWGGTYEQYF
>TRBD2|NA|TRBJ2-1|TRBV7-2
TGTGCCAGCCGGACTAGCGGGGGCCCTAATGAGCAGTTCTTC
CASRTSGGPNEQFF
>TRBD1|few|TRBJ1-3|TRBV5-5
TGTGCCAGCAGCCGAGACAGGGAAAGATCCGACACCATATATTTT
CASSRDRERSDTIYF
>NA|NA|TRBJ2-7|TRBV6-5
TGTGCCAGCACCGGAAGTGGTTACGAGCAGTACTTC
CASTGSGYEQYF
>NA|NA|TRBJ2-7|TRBV27
TGTGCCAGTCACCTGTCCTTCTCCTACGAGCAGTACTTC
CASHLSFSYEQYF
>TRBD1|NA|TRBJ2-7|TRBV18
TGTGCCAGCGCCCCGGGACAGGGCTACGAGCAGTACTTC
CASAPGQGYEQYF
>NA|NA|TRBJ1-3|TRBV18
TGTGCCAGCTCACTGGGCCAACATGGAAACACCATATATTTT
CASSLGQHGNTIYF
>NA|NA|TRBJ2-3|TRBV7-2
TGTGCCAGCAGCTTAGCTCCTAGCCCCACAGATACGCAGTATTTT
CASSLAPSPTDTQYF
>NA|NA|TRBJ1-3|TRBV10-3
TGTGCCATCAGTGCTGGCGGAGGAAACACCATATATTTT
CAISAGGGNTIYF
>TRBD1|NA|TRBJ1-1|TRBV7-3
TGTGCCAGCAGCGCCCAGGGACAGGGGGCTGAAGCTTTCTTT
CASSAQGQGAEAFF
>NA|NA|TRBJ1-6|TRBV11-2
TGTGCCAGCAGCTTAGAATGGGCAGCTTCACCCCTCCACTTT
CASSLEWAASPLHF